The 22 T cell receptor beta chains below all came from one sample that was sequenced in a study of T cell clonality in common variable immunodeficiency. Here immunoSEQ multiplex PCR was the method, and the copy in TCRdb shows in-frame clones only, minus some. The table lists 55,000 to 65,000 clones, with no singletons. Specimen: peripheral blood mononuclear cells. The receptors were sampled from a person aged 18 to 75 in good health.

This clone has a count of ten or more. The DNA ends 3 residues before the CDR3 does, and the rest of the CDR3 is filled in from the germline J gene. The chain combines TRBV18 with TRBJ2-4, with D perhaps TRBD1 (6 bases). The germline CDR1 and CDR2 sequences are KGHSH and LQKENI. V was pared by 4 bases and J by 8 bases, with 12 bases between. The CDR3 is 13 residues long. CDR3 bases read: TGTGCCAGCTCACTTCCAGGGGTTGACATT. As protein: CASSLPGVDI. The CDR3, in full, reads CASSLPGVDIQYF.

The CDR3 DNA, read in part, is TGTGCCAGCAGGTACCAGGGAGGGGACACTGAA. It is translated as CASRYQGGDTE. The CDR3 as a whole reads CASRYQGGDTEAFF. The chain is built from TRBV7-2 and TRBJ1-1, with D possibly TRBD1 on 5 matching bases. The read gets to within 3 residues of the CDR3 end, and the germline J gene fills in the rest. The V gene's germline CDR1 is SGHTA and CDR2 FQGNSA. Trimming took off 6 bases at V and 3 bases at J, with 14 bases between the two ends. This CDR3 contains 14 residues.

This clone was observed many times. The read ends 3 residues shy of where the CDR3 ends; the end is completed using the germline J gene. The rearrangement links TRBV6-2 or TRBV6-3 to TRBJ1-5, with TRBD1 as a possible D gene (6 bases). Per germline, CDR1 MNHEY and CDR2 SVGEGT. V lost 7 bases, J lost 0 bases, and 16 bases lay in between. The length of the CDR3 is 16 residues. The CDR3 region is CASTNWPGDSNQPQHF. The sequenced CDR3 bases are TGTGCCAGCACCAACTGGCCAGGGGATAGCAATCAGCCC.

This clone was seen ten or more times. The CDR3 region is CASSASRGAGSSYNEQFF. The part of the CDR3 DNA that was read is TGCGCCAGCAGTGCCTCGCGAGGAGCGGGGAGCTCCTACAATGAG. The chain couples TRBV10-1 to TRBJ2-1; 7 nucleotides line up with TRBD2. The CDR3 end falls 3 residues outside the read, so it is completed with the germline J gene. The V gene's germline CDR1 is WNHNN and CDR2 SYGVQD (reference sequence). Germline trimming cut 4 bases from V and 0 bases from J; bases unmatched to any gene: 12. This CDR3 has 18 amino acids.

Many counts were recorded for this clone. The DNA ends 3 residues before the CDR3 does, and the rest of the CDR3 is filled in from the germline J gene. V usage is TRBV30 and J usage is TRBJ2-3; D call uncertain. The CDR3 runs to 11 residues. Germline V gene lookup returns CDR1 GTSNPN and CDR2 SVGIG (reference sequence). V was shortened by 2 bases and J by 3 bases, with 3 bases between the two germline ends. CDR3 DNA, as far as it was read: TGTGCCTGGAGTCCGACAGATACG. It specifies CAWSPTDT. The whole CDR3 sequence is CAWSPTDTQYF. Combining the CDR3 with reference TRBV30 and TRBJ2-3 gives the whole variable domain SQTIHQWPATLVQPVGSPLSLECTVEGTSNPNLYWYRQAAGRGLQLLFYSVGIGQISSEVPQNLSASRPQDRQFILSSKKLLLSDSGFYLCAWSPTDTQYFGPGTRLTVL.

Ten or more counts support this clone. Read data end 3 residues before the CDR3 end; the end is taken from the germline J gene. The genes are TRBV29-1 and TRBJ2-2; possibly TRBD1 for D (5 bases). The length of the CDR3 is 12 residues. Trimming took off 6 bases at V and 7 bases at J, with 12 bases between the two ends. Looked up from germline, CDR1 is SQVTM and CDR2 is ANQGSEA. The DNA read from the CDR3 is TGCAGCGTGAGACAGATCGGCGGGGAG. This translates into CSVRQIGGE. The whole CDR3 protein is CSVRQIGGELFF.

This clone was seen at least ten times. The missing CDR3 end, 3 residues past where the read stops, is filled in from the germline J gene. The chain uses TRBV30 and TRBJ2-1, with D hard to call. Germline assignment: CDR1 GTSNPN and CDR2 SVGIG (reference sequence). The CDR3 is 10 amino acids. The ends were cut back, 8 bases at V and 6 bases at J, with 8 bases in the middle. CDR3 residues: CATGFNEQFF. CDR3 DNA, as far as it was read: TGTGCCACCGGGTTCAATGAG.

This clone was observed at least ten times. Read data end 3 residues before the CDR3 end; the end is taken from the germline J gene. V and J are TRBV6-2 or TRBV6-3 and TRBJ2-1; TRBD2 matches 8 bases. With V trimmed by 2 bases and J by 5 bases, 11 bases remained unmatched. There are 17 residues in the CDR3. The germline CDR1 and CDR2 sequences are MNHEY and SVGEGT. The sequenced part of the CDR3 DNA is TGTGCCAGCAGTTACCCCAGTAGGCGGGGGGATAACAATGAG. It translates to CASSYPSRRGDNNE. The CDR3 in its entirety is CASSYPSRRGDNNEQFF.

This clone was found many times. The CDR3 end falls 3 residues outside the read, so it is completed with the germline J gene. J is TRBJ2-5 and V is TRBV7-6; 10 bases are a match to TRBD2. With V trimmed by 9 bases and J by 5 bases, 15 bases remained unmatched. The germline gives CDR1 SGHVS, CDR2 FNYEAQ. The CDR3 runs 16 residues. CDR3 in amino acids: CASKTLAGEVGETQYF. The CDR3 DNA, read in part, is TGTGCCAGTAAGACTCTAGCGGGAGAAGTGGGGGAGACC.

This clone was recorded many times. The CDR3 goes on 3 residues after the read ends, and that part is filled in from the germline J gene. The V and J genes are TRBV4-1 and TRBJ1-4; 7 bases align to TRBD1. Trimming removed 5 bases from V and 7 bases from J; junction bases left unmatched: 7. The germline CDR1 and CDR2 sequences are MGHRA and YSYEKL. The CDR3 is 14 amino acids. The sequenced CDR3 bases are TGCGCCAGCAGCGCCGGGGACAGCGGTGAAAAA. Amino acid sequence: CASSAGDSGEK. The CDR3, in full, reads CASSAGDSGEKLFF.

There are many counts of this clone. Read coverage stops 3 residues before the CDR3 terminus; the germline J gene supplies the remainder. The rearrangement uses TRBV7-3 and TRBJ2-1, with TRBD2 identical over 12 bases. Germline values: CDR1 SGHTA, CDR2 FQGTGA. The CDR3 length is 14 residues. With V trimmed by 5 bases and J by 6 bases, 2 bases remained unmatched. Partial CDR3 DNA: TGTGCCAGCAGCGCTAGCGGGAGGGCCAATGAG. Amino acid sequence: CASSASGRANE. Given in full, the CDR3 is CASSASGRANEQFF.

This clone was picked up many times. The CDR3 is cut off 3 residues early in the read; its end comes from the germline J gene. The chain has TRBV12-5 and TRBJ2-5, with a possible D match to TRBD1 (6 bases). Germline lookup yields CDR1 LGHNT and CDR2 FRNRAP. The ends were cut back, 6 bases at V and 1 base at J, with 9 bases in the middle. This CDR3 spans 13 amino acids. The part of the CDR3 DNA that was read is TGTGCTAGTGGACGGGACATCCAAGAGACC. This sequence encodes CASGRDIQET. The CDR3 as a whole reads CASGRDIQETQYF. Full variable domain (remainder filled in from reference TRBV12-5 and TRBJ2-5): DARVTQTPRHKVTEMGQEVTMRCQPILGHNTVFWYRQTMMQGLELLAYFRNRAPLDDSGMPKDRFSAEMPDATLATLKIQPSEPRDSAVYFCASGRDIQETQYFGPGTRLLVL.

This clone was observed at least ten times. The read ends 3 residues early relative to the CDR3; the germline J gene fills the gap. The rearrangement joins TRBV30 to TRBJ2-5; the match to TRBD1 covers 10 bases. With V trimmed by 4 bases and J by 5 bases, 4 bases remained unmatched. The CDR3 consists of 13 residues. CDR1 and CDR2 (germline): GTSNPN, SVGIG (reference sequence). The CDR3 DNA, read in part, is TGTGCCTGGACGACAGGGGGCAGCGAGACC. Residues: CAWTTGGSET. The CDR3 as a whole reads CAWTTGGSETQYF.

This clone has ten or more counts. The sequenced fragment ends 3 residues before the CDR3 boundary, so the rest is inferred from the germline J gene. This sequence joins TRBV20-1 and TRBJ1-3, with a tentative D call TRBD1 (5 bases). This CDR3 is 17 amino acids long. Germline CDR1 is DFQATT and CDR2 is SNEGSKA (reference sequence). V was trimmed by 1 base and J by 0 bases, leaving 16 bases between them. The CDR3: CSARVLTVGGSGNTIYF. The sequenced CDR3 bases are TGCAGTGCTAGAGTTTTAACGGTGGGGGGCTCTGGAAACACC.

This clone was observed at least ten times. The CDR3 bases that were read are TGTGCCAGCAGCTTAGTTTGGTGGGGGGAGAATGAG. Its protein is CASSLVWWGENE. The full CDR3 reads CASSLVWWGENEQFF. This rearrangement joins TRBV7-2 to TRBJ2-1; a weak D match, TRBD2 (6 bases). The DNA ends 3 residues before the CDR3 does, and the rest of the CDR3 is filled in from the germline J gene. Germline lookup yields CDR1 SGHTA and CDR2 FQGNSA. V lost 1 base and J lost 7, with 14 bases in between. The CDR3 has 15 amino acids.

Many counts were recorded for this clone. Coverage ceases 3 residues before the CDR3 finishes, and the germline J gene fills in the end. The chain is built from TRBV3-1 (or the pseudogene TRBV3-2) and TRBJ2-2; 12 bases are shared with TRBD2. The V gene end was trimmed by 0 bases and the J gene end by 0 bases; junction bases not matched to a gene: 8. CDR1 and CDR2 from the germline V gene are LGHDT and YNNKEL (reference sequence). The CDR3 has 20 amino acids. This chain's CDR3 is CASSQEGTSGRFSNTGELFF. Incomplete CDR3 DNA: TGTGCCAGCAGCCAAGAAGGGACTAGCGGGCGTTTCTCGAACACCGGGGAG.

This clone appeared many times. The missing CDR3 end, 3 residues past where the read stops, is filled in from the germline J gene. The rearrangement links TRBV28 to TRBJ2-1; tentatively, D is TRBD2 (5 bases). Germline CDR1 is MDHEN and CDR2 is SYDVKM. The CDR3 loop spans 15 amino acids. Trimming took 4 bases from V and 7 from J, leaving 17 bases between them. CDR3 protein: CASSSPEVSRNEQFF. The CDR3 DNA, read in part, is TGTGCCAGCAGTTCCCCGGAGGTCTCGCGGAATGAG.

Many counts were recorded for this clone. The CDR3 end lies 3 residues beyond the end of the read and is filled in from the germline J gene. The chain carries TRBV5-1 and TRBJ2-1; the match to TRBD2 covers 10 bases. The CDR3 totals 16 residues. The ends lost 0 bases at V and 9 bases at J; junction bases unmatched: 9. Germline CDR1 and CDR2: SGHRS and YFSETQ. This chain's CDR3 is CASSLVGASGSGEQFF. The CDR3 DNA, read in part, is TGCGCCAGCAGCTTGGTAGGGGCTAGCGGGAGTGGTGAG. The entire variable domain, with the rest obtained from reference TRBV5-1 and TRBJ2-1, is as follows: KAGVTQTPRYLIKTRGQQVTLSCSPISGHRSVSWYQQTPGQGLQFLFEYFSETQRNKGNFPGRFSGRQFSNSRSEMNVSTLELGDSALYLCASSLVGASGSGEQFFGPGTRLTVL.

This clone was observed at least ten times. The CDR3 end lies 3 residues beyond the end of the read and is filled in from the germline J gene. The genes are TRBV19 and TRBJ1-5; D not resolved. Trimming cost V 6 bases and J 0 bases, with 9 bases left between them. This CDR3 spans 14 amino acids. Germline lookup yields CDR1 LNHDA and CDR2 SQIVND (reference sequence). The CDR3 is CASSITRSNQPQHF. The part of the CDR3 DNA that was read is TGTGCCAGTAGCATAACACGTAGCAATCAGCCC. Drawing the rest from reference TRBV19 and TRBJ1-5, the complete variable domain is DGGITQSPKYLFRKEGQNVTLSCEQNLNHDAMYWYRQDPGQGLRLIYYSQIVNDFQKGDIAEGYSVSREKKESFPLTVTSAQKNPTAFYLCASSITRSNQPQHFGDGTRLSIL.

Ten or more counts support this clone. The read gets to within 3 residues of the CDR3 end, and the germline J gene fills in the rest. The J gene is TRBJ2-3, the V gene TRBV10-2, with D tentatively TRBD1 (6 bases). V lost 6 bases, J lost 4 bases, and 17 bases lay in between. This CDR3 is built from 15 residues. Germline loops: CDR1 WSHSY, CDR2 SAAADI. Here the CDR3 reads CASRAGALVADTQYF. CDR3 DNA (partial): TGCGCCAGCAGAGCAGGGGCATTAGTGGCAGATACG.

This clone was recorded many times. The CDR3 end lies 3 residues beyond the end of the read and is filled in from the germline J gene. The V call is TRBV7-8, the J call TRBJ1-2, with 10 bases that match TRBD1. The CDR3 has 16 residues. CDR1 SGHVS and CDR2 FQNEAQ come from the germline V gene. V lost 5 bases and J lost 6; bases outside the gene matches: 12. This CDR3 is CASSPPWDRGYNGYTF. Partial CDR3 DNA: TGTGCCAGCAGCCCACCATGGGACAGGGGATACAATGGC.

This clone was observed many times. Read coverage stops 3 residues before the CDR3 terminus; the germline J gene supplies the remainder. The chain couples TRBV7-6 to TRBJ2-5; D might be TRBD2 (6 bases). V lost 3 bases and J lost 4, with 9 bases in between. Germline loops: CDR1 SGHVS, CDR2 FNYEAQ. The CDR3 runs to 13 residues. The covered CDR3 bases are TGTGCCAGCAGCTTGCTTAGCGGAGAGACC. It yields the protein CASSLLSGET. In full, the CDR3 is CASSLLSGETQYF. Filled out from reference TRBV7-6 and TRBJ2-5, the complete variable domain reads GAGVSQSPRYKVTKRGQDVALRCDPISGHVSLYWYRQALGQGPEFLTYFNYEAQQDKSGLPNDRFSAERPEGSISTLTIQRTEQRDSAMYRCASSLLSGETQYFGPGTRLLVL.